A single TCR beta chain is shown here with its context. Its antigen is as yet unknown. Separation from the roughly 690-subject first cohort characterized the approximately 120-subject validation cohort, to which the donors belonged. This entry belongs to a study of cytomegalovirus exposure and HLA in healthy donors. Turning to the study itself: The 100 to 150 validation repertoires were reported in a later analysis to have been generated on the same platform as the approximately 700 first-cohort repertoires.

The assay was immunoSEQ multiplex PCR, and TCRdb's table has in-frame clones only and misses some. This repertoire shows 150,000 to 200,000 clones, roughly 86% found once; its top ten account for less than 3.5%. The CDR3 consists of 15 residues. Germline values: CDR1 MNHNS, CDR2 SASEGT. Trimming left V 6 bases short and J 9 bases short, with 21 bases between. General study points: Associated with cytomegalovirus, according to the listing, were some 150 TCR beta chains. Many donors shared some public TCRs, even though most TCR sequences were rare.

This TCR came from a man younger than 35 in good health and CMV-seropositive. The sample taken for sequencing was PBMCs. J is TRBJ2-4 and V is TRBV6-1, with D possibly matching TRBD2 (7 bases). The CDR3 region is CASSHGGRGGIIQYF. In nucleotides, the CDR3 is TGTGCCAGCAGCCATGGAGGCAGGGGAGGGATCATTCAGTACTTC.